The 7 T cell receptor beta chains below were found in one sample sequenced in a study of CD8+CD57+ T cells in acquired aplastic anemia. TCR beta VDJ combinations and CDR3 sequences were profiled from genomic DNA. TCRdb re-analysed the reads in MiXCR, keeping a single row per CDR3 protein. The repertoire holds 400,000 to 450,000 distinct CDR3 sequences, with roughly 64% as singletons. The sequencing sample was made of sorted CD4+, CD8+, or CD8+CD57+ T cells (not recorded which) from PBMCs. The receptors were sampled from a human donor in good health, serving as a control.

The chain uses TRBV24-1 and TRBJ2-1; no definite D call. Germline V gene sequence: CDR1 KGHDR, CDR2 SFDVKD. Trimming removed 3 bases from V and 0 bases from J, with 8 bases in between. The CDR3 sequence is 15 residues long. Here the CDR3 DNA reads TGTGCCACCAGTGATAACGTTGGCTCCTACAATGAGCAGTTCTTC. It codes for CATSDNVGSYNEQFF.

Ten or more counts support this clonotype. The V call is TRBV5-1, the J call TRBJ2-2; D remains unclear. This CDR3 region has 14 residues. Germline-derived CDR1 and CDR2 are SGHRS and YFSETQ. Trimming took off 4 bases at V and 0 bases at J, with 7 bases between the two ends. CDR3 amino acids: CASSQISNTGELFF. The CDR3 coding sequence is TGCGCCAGCAGCCAGATATCGAACACCGGGGAGCTGTTTTTT.

This clonotype was counted at least ten times. The chain recombines TRBV19 with TRBJ1-4; D uncertain. With 3 bases removed from V and 5 bases from J, the gap between germline ends came to 13 bases. The germline V gene has CDR1 LNHDA and CDR2 SQIVND (reference sequence). This CDR3 has 15 residues. For the CDR3, the DNA is TGTGCCAGTAGTATCTTAAGAGGCTCGAATGAAAAACTGTTTTTT. Translation: CASSILRGSNEKLFF. The full variable domain, completed using reference TRBV19 and TRBJ1-4, is DGGITQSPKYLFRKEGQNVTLSCEQNLNHDAMYWYRQDPGQGLRLIYYSQIVNDFQKGDIAEGYSVSREKKESFPLTVTSAQKNPTAFYLCASSILRGSNEKLFFGSGTQLSVL.

This clonotype was picked up one time. As the CDR3 is not closed by the conserved phenylalanine or tryptophan, this likely results from a read error. It is unclear where the CDR3 begins or ends on the DNA, so no DNA is shown, and the CDR3 is as TCRdb lists it. The chain carries TRBV9 and TRBJ1-6; TRBD1, as called in the table, went unchecked against the DNA. Termini included, the CDR3 measures 13 amino acids. Germline V gene sequence: CDR1 SGDLS, CDR2 YYNGEE. CDR3 region: CASSVGGQPNSPL.

CDR3 region: CASSEKLAGADTQYF. CDR3 in DNA: TGTGCCAGCAGTGAGAAACTAGCGGGAGCAGATACGCAGTATTTT. This sequence joins TRBV6-1 and TRBJ2-3; 11 nucleotides line up with TRBD2. The ends lost 3 bases at V and 4 bases at J; junction bases unmatched: 3. The CDR3 sequence is 15 residues long. Looked up from germline, CDR1 is MNHNS and CDR2 is SASEGT.

On this clonotype itself: This CDR3 is missing its conserved last phenylalanine or tryptophan, likely due to a read error. It is unclear where the CDR3 begins or ends on the DNA, so no DNA is shown, and the CDR3 is as TCRdb lists it. V is TRBV2 and J is TRBJ2-7. The length of the CDR3 is 15 amino acids, counting both ends. Germline CDR1 SNHLY, CDR2 FYNNEI. The CDR3 region is CASSATLTRTNEHYD.

The chain carries TRBV20-1 and TRBJ2-7; the D is unclear. The germline V and J ends were trimmed by 1 base and 7 bases, with 11 bases remaining between them. Germline lookup yields CDR1 DFQATT and CDR2 SNEGSKA (reference sequence). The length of the CDR3 is 12 residues. The CDR3 sequence is CSARARVGEQYF. In DNA form, the CDR3 reads TGCAGTGCTAGAGCCCGGGTGGGTGAGCAGTACTTC.